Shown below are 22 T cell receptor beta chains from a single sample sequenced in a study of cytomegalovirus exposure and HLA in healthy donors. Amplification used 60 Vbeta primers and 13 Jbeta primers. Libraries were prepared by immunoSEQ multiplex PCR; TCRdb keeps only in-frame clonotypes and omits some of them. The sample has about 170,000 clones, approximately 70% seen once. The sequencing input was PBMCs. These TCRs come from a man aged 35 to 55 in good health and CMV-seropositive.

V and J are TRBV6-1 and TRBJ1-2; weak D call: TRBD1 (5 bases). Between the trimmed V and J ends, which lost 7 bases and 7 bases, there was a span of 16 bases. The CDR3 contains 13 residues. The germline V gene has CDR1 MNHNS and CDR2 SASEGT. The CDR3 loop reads CASIPPGGVGYTF. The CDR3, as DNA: TGTGCCAGCATCCCCCCTGGGGGGGTTGGCTACACCTTC.

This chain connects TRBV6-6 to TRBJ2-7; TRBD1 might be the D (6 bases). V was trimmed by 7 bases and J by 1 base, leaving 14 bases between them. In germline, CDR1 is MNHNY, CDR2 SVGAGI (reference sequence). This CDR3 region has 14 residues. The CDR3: CASKITGQSYEQYF. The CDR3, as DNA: TGTGCCAGCAAAATCACAGGGCAATCCTACGAGCAGTACTTC.

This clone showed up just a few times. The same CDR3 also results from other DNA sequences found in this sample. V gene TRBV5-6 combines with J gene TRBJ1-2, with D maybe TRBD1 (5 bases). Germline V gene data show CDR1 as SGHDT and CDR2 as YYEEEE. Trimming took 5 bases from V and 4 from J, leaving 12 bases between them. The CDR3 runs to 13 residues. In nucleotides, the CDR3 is TGTGCCAGCAGTCCCCAGGGACTCTATGGCTACACCTTC. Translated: CASSPQGLYGYTF. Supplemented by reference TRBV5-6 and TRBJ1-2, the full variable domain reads DAGVTQSPTHLIKTRGQQVTLRCSPKSGHDTVSWYQQALGQGPQFIFQYYEEEERQRGNFPDRFSGHQFPNYSSELNVNALLLGDSALYLCASSPQGLYGYTFGSGTRLTVV.

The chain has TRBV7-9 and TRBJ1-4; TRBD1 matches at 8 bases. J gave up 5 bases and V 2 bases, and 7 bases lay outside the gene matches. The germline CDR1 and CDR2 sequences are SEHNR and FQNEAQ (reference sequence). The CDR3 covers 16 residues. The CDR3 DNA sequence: TGTGCCAGCAGCTTAAATCAGGGGGCGATAAATGAAAAACTGTTTTTT. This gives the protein CASSLNQGAINEKLFF.

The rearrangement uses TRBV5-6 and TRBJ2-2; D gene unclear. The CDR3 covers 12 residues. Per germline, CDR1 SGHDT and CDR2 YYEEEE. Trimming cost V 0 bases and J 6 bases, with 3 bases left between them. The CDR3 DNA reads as TGTGCCAGCAGCTTGGCCGCCGGGGAGCTGTTTTTT. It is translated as CASSLAAGELFF.

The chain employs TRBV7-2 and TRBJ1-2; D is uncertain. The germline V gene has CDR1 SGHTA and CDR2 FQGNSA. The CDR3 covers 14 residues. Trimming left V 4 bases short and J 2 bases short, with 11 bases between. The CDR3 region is CASSSDFSNYGYTF. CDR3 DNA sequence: TGTGCCAGCAGCTCCGACTTCTCCAACTATGGCTACACCTTC.

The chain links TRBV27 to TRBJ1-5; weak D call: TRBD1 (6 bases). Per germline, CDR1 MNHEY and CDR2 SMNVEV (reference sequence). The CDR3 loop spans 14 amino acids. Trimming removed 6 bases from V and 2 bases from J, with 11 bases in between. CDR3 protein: CASRPGQRNQPQHF. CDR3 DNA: TGTGCCAGCAGACCCGGACAGCGCAATCAGCCCCAGCATTTT.

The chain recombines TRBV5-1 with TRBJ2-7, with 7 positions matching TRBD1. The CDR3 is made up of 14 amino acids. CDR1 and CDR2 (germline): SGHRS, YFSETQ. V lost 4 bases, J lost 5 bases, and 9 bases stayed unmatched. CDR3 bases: TGCGCCAGCAGCCCCGGCACAGGGGTACACGAGCAGTACTTC. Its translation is CASSPGTGVHEQYF.

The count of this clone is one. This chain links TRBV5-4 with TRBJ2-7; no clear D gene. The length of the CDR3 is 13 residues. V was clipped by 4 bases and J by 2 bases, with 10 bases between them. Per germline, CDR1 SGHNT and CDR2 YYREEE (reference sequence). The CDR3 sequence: CASSKTATYEQYF. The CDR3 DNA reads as TGTGCCAGCAGCAAGACTGCCACCTACGAGCAGTACTTC.

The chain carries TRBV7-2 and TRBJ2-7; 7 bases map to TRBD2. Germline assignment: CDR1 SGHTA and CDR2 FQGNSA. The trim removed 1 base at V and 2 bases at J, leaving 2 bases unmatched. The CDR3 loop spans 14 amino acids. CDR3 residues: CASSLGGGTYEQYF. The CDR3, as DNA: TGTGCCAGCAGCTTAGGGGGGGGAACCTACGAGCAGTACTTC.

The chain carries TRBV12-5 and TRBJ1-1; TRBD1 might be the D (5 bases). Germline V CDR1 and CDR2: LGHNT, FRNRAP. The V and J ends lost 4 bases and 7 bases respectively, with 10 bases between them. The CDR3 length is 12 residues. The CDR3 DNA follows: TGTGCTAGTGGTTGGGGGGGACTTGAAGCTTTCTTT. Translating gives CASGWGGLEAFF. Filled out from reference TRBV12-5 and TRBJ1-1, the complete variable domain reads DARVTQTPRHKVTEMGQEVTMRCQPILGHNTVFWYRQTMMQGLELLAYFRNRAPLDDSGMPKDRFSAEMPDATLATLKIQPSEPRDSAVYFCASGWGGLEAFFGQGTRLTVV.

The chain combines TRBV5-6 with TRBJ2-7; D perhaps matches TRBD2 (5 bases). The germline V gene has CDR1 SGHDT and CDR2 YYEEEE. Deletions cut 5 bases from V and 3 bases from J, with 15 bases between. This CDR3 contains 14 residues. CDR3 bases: TGTGCCAGCAGTTTAACCTCGAGGGACTACGAGCAGTACTTC. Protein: CASSLTSRDYEQYF.

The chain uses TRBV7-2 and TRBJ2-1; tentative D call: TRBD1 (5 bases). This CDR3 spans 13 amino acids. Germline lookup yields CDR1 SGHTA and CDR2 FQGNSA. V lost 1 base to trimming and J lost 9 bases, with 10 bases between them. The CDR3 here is CASSLEGWGEQFF. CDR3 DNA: TGTGCCAGCAGCTTAGAGGGGTGGGGTGAGCAGTTCTTC.

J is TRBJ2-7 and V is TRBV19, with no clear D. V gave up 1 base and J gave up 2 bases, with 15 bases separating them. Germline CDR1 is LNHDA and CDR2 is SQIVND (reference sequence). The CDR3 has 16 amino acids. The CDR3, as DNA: TGTGCCAGTAGTATAGGGTCAGCAGGCGCCCCCTACGAGCAGTACTTC. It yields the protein CASSIGSAGAPYEQYF.

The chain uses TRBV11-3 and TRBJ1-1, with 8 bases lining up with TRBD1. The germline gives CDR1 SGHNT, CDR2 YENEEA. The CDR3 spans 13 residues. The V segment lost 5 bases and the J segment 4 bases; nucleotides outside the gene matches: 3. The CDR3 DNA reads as TGTGCCAGCAGCCGAGGGACAGGCACTGAAGCTTTCTTT. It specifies CASSRGTGTEAFF.

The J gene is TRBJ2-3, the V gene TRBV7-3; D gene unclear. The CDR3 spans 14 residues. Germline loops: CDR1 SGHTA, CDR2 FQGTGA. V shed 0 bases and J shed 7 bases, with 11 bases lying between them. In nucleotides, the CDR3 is TGTGCCAGCAGCTTAACAGACGCTAGGAATACGCAGTATTTT. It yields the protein CASSLTDARNTQYF.

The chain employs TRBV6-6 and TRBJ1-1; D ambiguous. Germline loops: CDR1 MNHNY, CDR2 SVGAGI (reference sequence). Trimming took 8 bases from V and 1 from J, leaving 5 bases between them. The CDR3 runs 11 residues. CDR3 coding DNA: TGTGCCAGCCCCTCGAACACTGAAGCTTTCTTT. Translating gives CASPSNTEAFF.

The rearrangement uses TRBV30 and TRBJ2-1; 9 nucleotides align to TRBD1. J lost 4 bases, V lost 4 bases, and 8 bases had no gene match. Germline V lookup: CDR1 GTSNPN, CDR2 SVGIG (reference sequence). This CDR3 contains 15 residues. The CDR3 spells CAWNPGQGRYNEQFF. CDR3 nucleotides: TGTGCCTGGAATCCCGGACAGGGGAGATACAATGAGCAGTTCTTC.

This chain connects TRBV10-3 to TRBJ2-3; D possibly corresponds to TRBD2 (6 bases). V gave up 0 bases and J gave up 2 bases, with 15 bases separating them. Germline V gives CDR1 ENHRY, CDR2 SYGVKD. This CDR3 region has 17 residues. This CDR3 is CAISESMSRGTTDTQYF. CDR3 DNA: TGTGCCATCAGTGAGTCGATGTCGCGGGGAACCACAGATACGCAGTATTTT.

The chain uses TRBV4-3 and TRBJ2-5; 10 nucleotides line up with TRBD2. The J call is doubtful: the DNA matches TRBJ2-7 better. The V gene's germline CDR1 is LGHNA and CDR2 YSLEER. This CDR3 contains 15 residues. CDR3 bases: TGCGCCAGCAGCCAAGCGAGCGGGGGGGCCTACGAGCAGTACTTC. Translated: CASSQASGGAYEQYF.

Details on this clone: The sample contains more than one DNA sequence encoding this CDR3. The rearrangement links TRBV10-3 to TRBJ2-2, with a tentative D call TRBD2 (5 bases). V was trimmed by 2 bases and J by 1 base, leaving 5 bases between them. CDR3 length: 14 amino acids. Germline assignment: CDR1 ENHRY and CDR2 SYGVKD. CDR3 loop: CAISERGNTGELFF. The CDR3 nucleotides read TGTGCCATCAGTGAGCGGGGGAACACCGGGGAGCTGTTTTTT.

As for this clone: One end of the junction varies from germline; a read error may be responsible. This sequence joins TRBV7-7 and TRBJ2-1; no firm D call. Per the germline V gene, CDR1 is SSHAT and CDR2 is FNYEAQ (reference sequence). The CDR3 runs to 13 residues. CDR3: CASSLAQYNEQFF. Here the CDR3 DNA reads TGTGCTAGCAGCTTAGCCCAGTACAATGAGCAGTTCTTC.